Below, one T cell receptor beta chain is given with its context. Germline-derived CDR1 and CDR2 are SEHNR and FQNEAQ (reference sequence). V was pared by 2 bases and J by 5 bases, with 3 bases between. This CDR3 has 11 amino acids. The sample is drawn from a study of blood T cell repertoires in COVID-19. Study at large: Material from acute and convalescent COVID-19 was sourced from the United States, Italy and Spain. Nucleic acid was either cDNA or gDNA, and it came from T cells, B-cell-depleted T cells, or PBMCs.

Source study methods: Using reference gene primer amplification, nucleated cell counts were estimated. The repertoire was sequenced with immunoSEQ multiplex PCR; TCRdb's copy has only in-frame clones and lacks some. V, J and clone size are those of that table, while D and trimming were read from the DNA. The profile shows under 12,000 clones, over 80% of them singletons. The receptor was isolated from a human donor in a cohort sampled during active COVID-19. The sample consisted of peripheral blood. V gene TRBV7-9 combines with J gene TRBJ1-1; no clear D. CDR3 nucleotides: TGTGCCAGCAGCTTAATAACTGAAGCTTTCTTT. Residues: CASSLITEAFF.